This T cell receptor (beta chain) emerged from a study of blood T cell repertoires in COVID-19. Study as a whole: Both acute and convalescent COVID-19 samples were obtained from the United States, Italy and Spain.

The table came from immunoSEQ multiplex PCR; TCRdb's copy has only in-frame clones and leaves some out. The sample shows about 15,000 clones, approximately 85% of them seen only once. This CDR3 spans 15 amino acids. The germline gives CDR1 MNHEY, CDR2 SMNVEV (reference sequence). V was pared by 5 bases and J by 1 base, with 15 bases between. The source material was peripheral blood. The chain links TRBV27 to TRBJ2-7; perhaps TRBD1 as D (6 bases). The sequence came from a man between 65 and 79 years old in a cohort sampled during active COVID-19. The CDR3 nucleotides read TGTGCCAGCAGTGTAGCAATCGGACAGTCCTACGAGCAGTACTTC. Encoded protein: CASSVAIGQSYEQYF.